The clone carrying this TCR beta chain was seen just once. What it binds is not known. The data derive from a study of OX40 agonist ivuxolimab in advanced cancers. Study as a whole: Each dose-escalation patient presented with hepatocellular carcinoma, melanoma, renal cell or head and neck cancer. People who had prior anti-PD-1, anti-PD-L1 or anti-CTLA-4 therapy could take part, and 35% to 50% had some.

Findings and limits, study-wide: Clonal expansion from baseline to week 6 occurred in both CD4+ and CD8+ T cells.

Using immunoSEQ multiplex PCR, the repertoire was profiled, and TCRdb retains in-frame clones only, with some absent. This sample has tens of thousands of clones, with roughly 87% found just once. Sequencing was performed on CD4+ or CD8+ T cells sorted from blood, taken in a trial of the OX40 agonist ivuxolimab. This receptor was identified in an adult with an advanced solid tumor such as melanoma, head and neck, liver or kidney cancer.

The CDR3 is CASRDRDREYEQYF. CDR3 DNA sequence: TGTGCCAGCAGGGACCGGGACAGGGAGTACGAGCAGTACTTC. The genes are TRBV6-1 and TRBJ2-7; TRBD1 aligns across 9 bases. The CDR3 spans 14 residues. V shed 6 bases, J shed 4 bases, and the junction held 7 bases outside the gene matches. CDR1 MNHNS and CDR2 SASEGT come from the germline V gene.